This record concerns one T cell receptor beta chain sequence. Its antigen is unknown. This specimen comes from a study of T cell responses to AZD1222 COVID-19 vaccine. Assay: immunoSEQ multiplex PCR; the TCRdb copy retains only in-frame clones and omits some. The top ten hold about 6% of the sample, which has more than 150,000 clones, 85% to 90% seen once. V dropped 2 bases and J dropped 2 bases, with 11 bases sitting between them. This CDR3 is 14 amino acids long. Germline assignment: CDR1 GTSNPN and CDR2 SVGIG (reference sequence). Findings and caveats of the study: Donors were largely white British and mainly female; clonal diversity was possibly underestimated.

The V and J genes are TRBV30 and TRBJ2-3, with no clear D. The clonotype was recovered from an adult in good health. Source: peripheral blood, taken on day 0 of AZD1222 vaccination. CDR3 in DNA: TGTGCCTGGAGTCTCGTACGTGCCACAGATACGCAGTATTTT. Translated, it gives CAWSLVRATDTQYF. The variable domain in full, with the rest retrieved from reference TRBV30 and TRBJ2-3, is SQTIHQWPATLVQPVGSPLSLECTVEGTSNPNLYWYRQAAGRGLQLLFYSVGIGQISSEVPQNLSASRPQDRQFILSSKKLLLSDSGFYLCAWSLVRATDTQYFGPGTRLTVL.